Many counts were recorded for the clone carrying this T cell receptor beta chain. All patients were untreated before thyroid surgery. These data come from a study of metastatic and nonmetastatic thyroid tumors. As for the study in general: Repertoire comparisons spanned blood and tumor or nodule tissue from malignant and benign thyroid patients.

V was clipped by 0 bases and J by 6 bases; unmatched bases: 8. Looked up from germline, CDR1 is DFQATT and CDR2 is SNEGSKA (reference sequence). This CDR3 is built from 16 residues. TCRdb re-clonotyped the PCR reads through MiXCR. The table records 20,000 to 25,000 clones, 15% to 20% of them present only once. The chain employs TRBV20-1 and TRBJ2-1; TRBD2 matches 10 bases. This sequence originates from a male donor with papillary thyroid cancer or a benign thyroid nodule (not recorded which). Some clones in this sample may be carry-over from other donors' samples. Sequences were obtained from blood. DNA for the CDR3: TGCAGTGCTAGAGATGTAAGCGGGAGGGCCAGCAATGAGCAGTTCTTC. It encodes CSARDVSGRASNEQFF.